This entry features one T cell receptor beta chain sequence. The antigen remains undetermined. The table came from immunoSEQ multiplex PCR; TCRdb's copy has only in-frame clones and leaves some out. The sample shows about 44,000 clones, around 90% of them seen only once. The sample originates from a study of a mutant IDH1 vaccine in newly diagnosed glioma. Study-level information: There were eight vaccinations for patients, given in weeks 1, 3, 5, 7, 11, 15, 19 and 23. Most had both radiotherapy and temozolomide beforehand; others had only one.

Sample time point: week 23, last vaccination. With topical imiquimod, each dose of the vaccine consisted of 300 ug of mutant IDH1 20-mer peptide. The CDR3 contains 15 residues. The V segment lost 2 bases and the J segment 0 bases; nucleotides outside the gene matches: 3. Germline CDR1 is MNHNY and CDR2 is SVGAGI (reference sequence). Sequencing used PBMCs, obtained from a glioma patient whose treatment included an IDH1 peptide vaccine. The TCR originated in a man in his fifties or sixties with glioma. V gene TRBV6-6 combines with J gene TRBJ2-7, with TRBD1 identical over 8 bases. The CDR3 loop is CASSYRDRSSYEQYF. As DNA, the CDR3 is TGTGCCAGCAGTTACCGGGACAGGAGCTCCTACGAGCAGTACTTC.